The sequence of this T cell receptor beta chain was determined in a study of regulatory T cells in long-lasting Graves disease. This clonotype showed up just a few times. The CDR3 covers 13 residues. Trimming cost V 9 bases and J 3 bases, with 10 bases left between them. CDR1 is KGHDR, CDR2 SFDVKD, per germline. HTBI primers from iRepertoire and Arm-PCR of CDR3 regions yielded the TCR beta libraries. TCRdb independently ran MiXCR on the multiplex PCR reads; one entry per CDR3 protein. The sample holds 380,000 or so distinct CDR3 sequences, around 15% seen once. Time point of the sample: newly diagnosed GD, antithyroid drugs for less than 3 months. From PBMCs, RNA was extracted and then used to make the TCR library. Each of the patients was recruited from an endocrinology department situated in Xi'an, China. These data also formed part of another study, on T cells in Graves' hyperthyroidism and ophthalmopathy.

The sequence derives from a woman in her late teens or twenties with Graves disease. This sample comprised peripheral blood mononuclear cells (PBMCs), obtained at new diagnosis, from a patient treated with antithyroid drugs. The J gene is TRBJ2-2, the V gene TRBV24-1; the D gene is possibly TRBD1 (5 bases). The CDR3 DNA sequence: TGTGCCACCTACGACAGCCACACCGGGGAGCTGTTTTTT. Its translation: CATYDSHTGELFF.